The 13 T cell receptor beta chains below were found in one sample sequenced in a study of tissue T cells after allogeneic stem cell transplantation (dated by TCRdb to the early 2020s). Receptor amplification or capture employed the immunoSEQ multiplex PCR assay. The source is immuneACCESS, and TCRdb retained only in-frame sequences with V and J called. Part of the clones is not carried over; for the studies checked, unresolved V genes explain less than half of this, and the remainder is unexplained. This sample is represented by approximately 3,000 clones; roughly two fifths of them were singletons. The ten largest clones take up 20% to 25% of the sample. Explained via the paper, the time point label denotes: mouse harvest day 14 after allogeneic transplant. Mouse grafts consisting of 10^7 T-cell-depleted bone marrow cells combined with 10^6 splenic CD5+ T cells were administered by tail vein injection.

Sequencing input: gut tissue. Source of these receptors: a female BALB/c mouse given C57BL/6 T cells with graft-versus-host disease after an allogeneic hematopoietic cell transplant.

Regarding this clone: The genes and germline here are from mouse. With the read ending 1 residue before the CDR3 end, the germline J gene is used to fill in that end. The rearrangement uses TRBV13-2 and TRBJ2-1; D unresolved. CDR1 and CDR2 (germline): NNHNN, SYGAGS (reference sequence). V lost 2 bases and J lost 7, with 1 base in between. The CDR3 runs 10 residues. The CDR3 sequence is CASGEAEQFF. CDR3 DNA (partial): TGTGCCAGCGGTGAAGCTGAGCAGTTC.

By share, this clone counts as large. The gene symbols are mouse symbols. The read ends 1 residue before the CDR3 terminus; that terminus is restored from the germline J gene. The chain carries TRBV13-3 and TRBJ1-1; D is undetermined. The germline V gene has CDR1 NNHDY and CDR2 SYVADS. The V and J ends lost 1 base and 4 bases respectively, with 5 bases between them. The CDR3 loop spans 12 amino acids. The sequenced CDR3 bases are TGTGCCAGCAGTGATAGCATCACAGAAGTCTTC. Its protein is CASSDSITEVF. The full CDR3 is CASSDSITEVFF.

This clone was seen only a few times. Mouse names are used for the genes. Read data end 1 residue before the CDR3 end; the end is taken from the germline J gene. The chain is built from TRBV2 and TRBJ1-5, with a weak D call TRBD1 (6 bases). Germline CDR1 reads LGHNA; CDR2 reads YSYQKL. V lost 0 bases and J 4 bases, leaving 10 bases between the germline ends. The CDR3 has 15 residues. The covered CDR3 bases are TGTGCCAGCAGCCAAGATCCCAGGGGAAACCAGGCTCCGCTT. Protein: CASSQDPRGNQAPL. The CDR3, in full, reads CASSQDPRGNQAPLF. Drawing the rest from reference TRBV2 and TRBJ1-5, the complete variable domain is DPKIIQKPKYLVAVTGSEKILICEQYLGHNAMYWYRQSAKKPLEFMFSYSYQKLMDNQTASSRFQPQSSKKNHLDLQITALKPDDSATYFCASSQDPRGNQAPLFGEGTRLSVL.

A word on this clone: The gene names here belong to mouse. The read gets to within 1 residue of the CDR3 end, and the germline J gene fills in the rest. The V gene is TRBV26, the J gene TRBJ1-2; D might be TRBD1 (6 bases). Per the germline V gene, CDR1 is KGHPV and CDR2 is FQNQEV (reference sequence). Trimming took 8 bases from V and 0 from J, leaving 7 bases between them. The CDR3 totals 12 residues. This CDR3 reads CASRTANSDYTF. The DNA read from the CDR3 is TGTGCCAGCCGGACAGCAAACTCCGACTACACC.

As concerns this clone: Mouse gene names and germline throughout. The CDR3 loop is CASSLDWGVAETLYF. Incomplete CDR3 DNA: TGTGCCAGCTCTCTGGACTGGGGGGTTGCAGAAACGCTGTAT. The V gene is TRBV12-2, the J gene TRBJ2-3; TRBD2 matches 11 bases. Coverage ceases 1 residue before the CDR3 finishes, and the germline J gene fills in the end. In germline, CDR1 is SGHLS, CDR2 HYDKME. This CDR3 region has 15 residues. J lost 2 bases, V lost 1 base, and 1 base had no gene match.

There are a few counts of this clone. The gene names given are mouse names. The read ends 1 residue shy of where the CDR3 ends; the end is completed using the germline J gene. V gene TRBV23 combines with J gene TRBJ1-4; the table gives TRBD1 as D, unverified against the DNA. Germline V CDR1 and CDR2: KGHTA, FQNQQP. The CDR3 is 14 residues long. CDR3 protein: CSSSAQGDGERLFF. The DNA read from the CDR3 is TGCTCCAGCAGTGCCCAGGGAGATGGCGAAAGATTATTT.

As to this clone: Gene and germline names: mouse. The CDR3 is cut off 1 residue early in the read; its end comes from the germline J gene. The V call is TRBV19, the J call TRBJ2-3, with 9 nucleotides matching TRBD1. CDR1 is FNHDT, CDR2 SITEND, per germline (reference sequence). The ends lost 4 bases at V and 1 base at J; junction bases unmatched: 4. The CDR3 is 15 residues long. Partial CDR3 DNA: TGTGCCAGCAGTCACAGGGGGCCTGGTGCAGAAACGCTGTAT. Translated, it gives CASSHRGPGAETLY. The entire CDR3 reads CASSHRGPGAETLYF.

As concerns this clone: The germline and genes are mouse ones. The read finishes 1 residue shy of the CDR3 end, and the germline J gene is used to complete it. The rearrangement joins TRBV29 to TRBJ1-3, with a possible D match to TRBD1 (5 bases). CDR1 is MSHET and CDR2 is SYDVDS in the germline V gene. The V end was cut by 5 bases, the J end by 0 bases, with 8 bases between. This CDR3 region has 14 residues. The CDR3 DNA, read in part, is TGTGCTAGCAGTGACAGTTCTTCTGGAAATACGCTCTAT. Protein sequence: CASSDSSSGNTLY. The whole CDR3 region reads CASSDSSSGNTLYF.

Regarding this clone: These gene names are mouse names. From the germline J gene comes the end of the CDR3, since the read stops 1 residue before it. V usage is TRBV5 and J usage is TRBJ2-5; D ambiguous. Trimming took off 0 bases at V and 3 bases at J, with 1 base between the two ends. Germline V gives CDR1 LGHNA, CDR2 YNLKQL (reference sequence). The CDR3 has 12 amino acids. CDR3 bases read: TGTGCCAGCAGCCAAGAGCAAGACACCCAGTAC. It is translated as CASSQEQDTQY. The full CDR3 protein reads CASSQEQDTQYF.

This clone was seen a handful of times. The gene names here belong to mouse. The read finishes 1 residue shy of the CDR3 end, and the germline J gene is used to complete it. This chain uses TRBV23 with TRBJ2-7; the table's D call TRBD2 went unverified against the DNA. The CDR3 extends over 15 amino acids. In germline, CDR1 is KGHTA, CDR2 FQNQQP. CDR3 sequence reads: CSSSRLGGSSYEQYF. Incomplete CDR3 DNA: TGCTCCAGCAGCCGACTGGGGGGGAGCTCCTATGAACAGTAC.

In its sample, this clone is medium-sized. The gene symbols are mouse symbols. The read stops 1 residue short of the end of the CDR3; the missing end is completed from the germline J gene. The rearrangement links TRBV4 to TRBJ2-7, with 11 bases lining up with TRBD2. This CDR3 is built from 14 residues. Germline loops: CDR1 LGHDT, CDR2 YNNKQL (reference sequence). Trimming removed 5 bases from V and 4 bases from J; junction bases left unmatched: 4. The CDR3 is CASSTGTGGYEQYF. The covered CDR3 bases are TGTGCCAGCAGCACCGGGACTGGGGGTTATGAACAGTAC.

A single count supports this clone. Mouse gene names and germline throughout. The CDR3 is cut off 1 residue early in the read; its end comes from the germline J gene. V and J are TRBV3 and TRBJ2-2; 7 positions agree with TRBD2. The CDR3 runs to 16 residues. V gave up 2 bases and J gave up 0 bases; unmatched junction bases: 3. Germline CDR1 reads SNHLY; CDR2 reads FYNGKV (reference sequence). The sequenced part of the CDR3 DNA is TGTGCCAGCAGCTTAATCCTGGGGGCAAACACCGGGCAGCTCTAC. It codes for CASSLILGANTGQLY. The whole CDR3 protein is CASSLILGANTGQLYF.

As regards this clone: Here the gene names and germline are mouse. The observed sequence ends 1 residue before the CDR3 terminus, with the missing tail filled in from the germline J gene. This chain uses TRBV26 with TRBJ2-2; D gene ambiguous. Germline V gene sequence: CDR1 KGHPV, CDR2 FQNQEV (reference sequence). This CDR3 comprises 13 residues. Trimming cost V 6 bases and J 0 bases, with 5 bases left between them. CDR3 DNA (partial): TGTGCCAGCAGGACACCAAACACCGGGCAGCTCTAC. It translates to CASRTPNTGQLY. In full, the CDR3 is CASRTPNTGQLYF.